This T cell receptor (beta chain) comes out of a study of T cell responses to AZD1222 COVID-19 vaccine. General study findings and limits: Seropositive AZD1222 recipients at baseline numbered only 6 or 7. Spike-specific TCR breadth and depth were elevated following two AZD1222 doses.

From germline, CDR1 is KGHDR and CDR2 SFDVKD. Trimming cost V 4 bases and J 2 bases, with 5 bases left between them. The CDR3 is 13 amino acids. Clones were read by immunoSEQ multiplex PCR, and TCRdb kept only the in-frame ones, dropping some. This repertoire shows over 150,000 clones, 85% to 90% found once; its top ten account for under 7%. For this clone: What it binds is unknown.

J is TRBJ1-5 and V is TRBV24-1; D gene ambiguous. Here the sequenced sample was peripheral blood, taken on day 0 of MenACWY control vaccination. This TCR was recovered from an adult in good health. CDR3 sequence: CATSEDGNQPQHF. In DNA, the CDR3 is TGTGCCACCAGTGAGGATGGCAATCAGCCCCAGCATTTT.